Each of the 30 T cell receptor beta chains below was sequenced from the same sample in a study of beta chain features in type 1 diabetes. All of the isolated RNA was reverse transcribed, so expressed TCRB transcripts were sequenced. Only in-frame clones appear in the TCRdb table, and some are missing; sequencing was by immunoSEQ multiplex PCR. The sample has 430,000 or so clones; over 9.5% are singletons. The sample was naive CD4+ T cells from blood. The receptors derive from a woman aged 18-29 years in good health.

This clone occurred a few times. The rearrangement links TRBV9 to TRBJ1-2, with D unresolved. Looked up from germline, CDR1 is SGDLS and CDR2 is YYNGEE. V lost 2 bases to trimming and J lost 0 bases, with 8 bases between them. The CDR3 is 14 residues long. The CDR3 DNA is TGTGCCAGCAGCGTTAACGGGGCTAACTATGGCTACACCTTC. As protein: CASSVNGANYGYTF.

V gene TRBV5-4 combines with J gene TRBJ1-1, with D perhaps matching TRBD1 (6 bases). Germline V gene data show CDR1 as SGHNT and CDR2 as YYREEE (reference sequence). The CDR3 covers 11 residues. V was trimmed by 5 bases and J by 6 bases, leaving 8 bases between them. The chain's CDR3 is CASSYRAEAFF. The CDR3 bases are TGTGCCAGCAGTTACAGGGCTGAAGCTTTCTTT.

This clone was observed a handful of times. The chain is built from TRBV23-1 and TRBJ1-2; no clear D gene. TRBV23-1 carries the ORF label, with uncertain function. The CDR3 extends over 19 amino acids. The V and J ends lost 3 bases and 0 bases respectively, with 23 bases between them. In DNA form, the CDR3 reads TGCGCCAGCAGTCAGTATGTTGTAGGTGTGCAGGCCGCTAACTATGGCTACACCTTC. Translating gives CASSQYVVGVQAANYGYTF.

This sequence joins TRBV11-2 and TRBJ2-3; D unresolved. Trimming pared 4 bases from V and 1 base from J, leaving 3 bases between. Germline V CDR1 and CDR2: SGHAT, FQNNGV. CDR3 length equals 12 residues. Here the CDR3 reads CASSWGTDTQYF. Written as DNA, the CDR3 is TGTGCCAGCAGCTGGGGCACAGATACGCAGTATTTT.

This clone was recorded a few times. The chain employs TRBV4-3 and TRBJ1-2; maybe TRBD1 (5 bases). This CDR3 has 15 amino acids. Germline-derived CDR1 and CDR2 are LGHNA and YSLEER. Deletions cut 6 bases from V and 1 base from J, with 15 bases between. The CDR3 loop reads CASRQSGINNYGYTF. The CDR3 DNA is TGCGCCAGCAGACAGTCAGGGATAAATAACTATGGCTACACCTTC.

This clone occurred a few times. CDR3 nucleotides: TGTGCCAGCAGCTTAACAGGAGGGGAGACCCAGTACTTC. It encodes CASSLTGGETQYF. The chain joins TRBV5-6 to TRBJ2-5; maybe TRBD2 (6 bases). Trimming pared 2 bases from V and 5 bases from J, leaving 10 bases between. Germline-derived CDR1 and CDR2 are SGHDT and YYEEEE. The CDR3 length is 13 residues.

This clone was seen more than once but under ten times. The chain recombines TRBV25-1 with TRBJ2-1; tentatively, D is TRBD1 (6 bases). V lost 2 bases to trimming and J lost 5 bases, with 22 bases between them. The CDR3 totals 18 residues. Germline CDR1 is MGHDK and CDR2 is SYGVNS. The CDR3 DNA reads as TGTGCCAGCAGTGAACGTAGGCTGGGGGCAAAGGTGAACAATGAGCAGTTCTTC. As protein: CASSERRLGAKVNNEQFF.

This chain links TRBV7-8 with TRBJ2-3; D not certain. V was trimmed by 5 bases and J by 1 base, leaving 7 bases between them. The CDR3 is 13 residues long. Per germline, CDR1 SGHVS and CDR2 FQNEAQ. CDR3 amino acids: CASSPVGTDTQYF. In DNA form, the CDR3 reads TGTGCCAGCAGCCCAGTAGGCACAGATACGCAGTATTTT.

This clone was found a few times. The chain couples TRBV28 to TRBJ2-5; D unresolved. The CDR3 has 13 residues. Germline-derived CDR1 and CDR2 are MDHEN and SYDVKM. V lost 4 bases to trimming and J lost 5 bases, with 11 bases between them. As DNA, the CDR3 is TGTGCCAGCAGTTCCCCCTTATTGGAGACCCAGTACTTC. This translates into CASSSPLLETQYF.

The CDR3, as DNA: TGTGCCAGTAGTAGGTACAGGGAACCAGCCTATGGCTACACCTTC. Residues: CASSRYREPAYGYTF. The V call is TRBV19, the J call TRBJ1-2; a possible D gene is TRBD1 (6 bases). The length of the CDR3 is 15 residues. The V and J ends lost 4 bases and 4 bases respectively, with 16 bases between them. Germline values: CDR1 LNHDA, CDR2 SQIVND (reference sequence).

This clone has just one count. The chain couples TRBV7-9 to TRBJ1-4, with D unclear. V was trimmed by 2 bases and J by 7 bases, leaving 14 bases between them. The germline V gene has CDR1 SEHNR and CDR2 FQNEAQ (reference sequence). The CDR3 runs to 15 residues. CDR3 loop: CASSLSPVVFEKLFF. The CDR3 region has the DNA TGTGCCAGCAGCTTATCGCCCGTAGTCTTTGAAAAACTGTTTTTT.

This clone was counted many times. The chain joins TRBV23-1 to TRBJ2-7; unclear D gene. TRBV23-1 is given ORF status, its function remaining uncertain. The CDR3 is made up of 10 amino acids. CDR3 region: CASKNPLKDV. The CDR3 coding sequence is TGCGCCAGCAAGAACCCCTTGAAGGACGTC.

The rearrangement links TRBV21-1 to TRBJ2-7; the table's D call of TRBD1 was not tested on the DNA. TRBV21-1 is listed as a pseudogene. This CDR3 has 13 amino acids. CDR3 loop: CASSGTGDYEQYV. The CDR3 region has the DNA TGTGCCAGCAGCGGGACAGGGGACTACGAGCAGTACGTC.

The chain uses TRBV7-6 and TRBJ2-3, with TRBD2 matching over 14 bases. CDR3 length equals 15 residues. The trim removed 5 bases at V and 5 bases at J, leaving 3 bases unmatched. Germline values: CDR1 SGHVS, CDR2 FNYEAQ. CDR3 bases: TGTGCCAGCAGCCTGACTAGCGGGGGGGAAGATACGCAGTATTTT. This codes for CASSLTSGGEDTQYF.

This clone was recorded a few times. The chain couples TRBV4-2 to TRBJ2-5, with TRBD2 matching over 8 bases. Germline V gives CDR1 LGHNA, CDR2 YNFKEQ. The CDR3 totals 17 residues. Trimming removed 0 bases from V and 1 base from J; junction bases left unmatched: 7. The CDR3 reads CASSQDRSGSSQETQYF. In DNA form, the CDR3 reads TGTGCCAGCAGCCAAGATCGGAGCGGGAGTTCCCAAGAGACCCAGTACTTC.

This clone was recorded a few times. This rearrangement joins TRBV29-1 to TRBJ2-1; D is unclear. V gave up 1 base and J gave up 10 bases, with 17 bases separating them. Germline CDR1 reads SQVTM; CDR2 reads ANQGSEA. CDR3 length equals 14 residues. The CDR3, as DNA: TGCAGCGTTGAAGCGGAAACAAAGGGCCGGGAGCAGTTCTTC. Residues: CSVEAETKGREQFF.

This clone was observed a handful of times. This chain joins TRBV10-3 and TRBJ2-5, with no clear D. CDR1 and CDR2 from the germline V gene are ENHRY and SYGVKD. Trimming left V 8 bases short and J 1 base short, with 8 bases between. This CDR3 region has 12 residues. Written as DNA, the CDR3 is TGTGCCATCTCAAGGGCCCAAGAGACCCAGTACTTC. It yields the protein CAISRAQETQYF.

This clone was counted only a few times. V gene TRBV14 combines with J gene TRBJ2-7, with D tentatively TRBD1 (6 bases). Germline CDR1 is SGHDN and CDR2 is FVKESK. The CDR3 has 13 amino acids. V lost 2 bases, J lost 7 bases, and 12 bases lay in between. In nucleotides, the CDR3 is TGTGCCAGCAGCCAAAACAGGGTGCGTGAGCAGTACGTC. It encodes CASSQNRVREQYV.

This clone has only a few counts. The rearrangement joins TRBV7-2 to TRBJ2-7; D perhaps matches TRBD2 (6 bases). The V and J ends lost 5 bases and 5 bases respectively, with 13 bases between them. This CDR3 is built from 13 residues. Germline loops: CDR1 SGHTA, CDR2 FQGNSA. The CDR3: CASSPRRGDEQYV. DNA of the CDR3: TGTGCCAGCAGCCCTAGGCGGGGAGACGAGCAGTACGTC.

This chain uses TRBV4-3 with TRBJ1-2; the match to TRBD1 covers 10 bases. In germline, CDR1 is LGHNA, CDR2 YSLEER. This CDR3 comprises 17 residues. Germline trimming cut 0 bases from V and 7 bases from J; bases unmatched to any gene: 11. The CDR3 sequence: CASSQDNLDRGISGYTF. The CDR3 bases are TGCGCCAGCAGCCAAGATAATCTGGACAGGGGGATAAGTGGCTACACCTTC.

There are a few counts of this clone. The chain employs TRBV6-1 and TRBJ1-5, with D uncertain. There are 14 residues in the CDR3. With 5 bases removed from V and 0 bases from J, the gap between germline ends came to 8 bases. Per germline, CDR1 MNHNS and CDR2 SASEGT. Here the CDR3 DNA reads TGTGCCAGCAGTCGGGGATATAGCAATCAGCCCCAGCATTTT. It encodes CASSRGYSNQPQHF.

The chain employs TRBV19 and TRBJ1-3; 8 positions match TRBD1. This CDR3 comprises 15 residues. Per the germline V gene, CDR1 is LNHDA and CDR2 is SQIVND (reference sequence). The trim removed 3 bases at V and 7 bases at J, leaving 8 bases unmatched. The CDR3 region is CASSIPTGAKNTIYF. CDR3 bases: TGTGCCAGTAGTATCCCGACAGGGGCGAAGAACACCATATATTTT.

This clone was counted once. This chain uses TRBV7-8 with TRBJ1-2, with D possibly TRBD1 on 5 matching bases. Between the trimmed V and J ends, which lost 5 bases and 8 bases, there was a span of 15 bases. Germline V gene lookup returns CDR1 SGHVS and CDR2 FQNEAQ. CDR3 length: 13 amino acids. The CDR3 is CASSPSGTRGYTF. CDR3 DNA sequence: TGTGCCAGCAGCCCGTCCGGGACGCGCGGCTACACCTTC.

The J gene is TRBJ2-1, the V gene TRBV28; 9 positions match TRBD2. The V and J ends lost 6 bases and 3 bases, in that order; junction bases with no gene match: 6. CDR1 is MDHEN, CDR2 SYDVKM, per germline. The CDR3 is made up of 15 amino acids. In DNA, the CDR3 is TGTGCCAGCAGCCAGCTAGCGGGAATCTACAATGAGCAGTTCTTC. Translating it yields CASSQLAGIYNEQFF. Full variable domain (missing parts from reference TRBV28 and TRBJ2-1): DVKVTQSSRYLVKRTGEKVFLECVQDMDHENMFWYRQDPGLGLRLIYFSYDVKMKEKGDIPEGYSVSREKKERFSLILESASTNQTSMYLCASSQLAGIYNEQFFGPGTRLTVL.

This clone was observed a few times. CDR3 DNA sequence: TGTGCCAGCAGCCCCTTGGGCCCGGCCGGAGAGCAGTACTTC. It encodes CASSPLGPAGEQYF. This chain joins TRBV7-2 and TRBJ2-7; the D is unclear. V was shortened by 5 bases and J by 7 bases, with 18 bases between the two germline ends. The CDR3 is 14 residues long. CDR1 SGHTA and CDR2 FQGNSA come from the germline V gene.

The chain couples TRBV5-4 to TRBJ1-1; 9 bases map to TRBD1. From germline, CDR1 is SGHNT and CDR2 YYREEE (reference sequence). Trimming cost V 2 bases and J 8 bases; bases outside gene matches: 7. This CDR3 has 14 residues. CDR3 sequence: CASSFWDRVTEAFF. CDR3 sequence (DNA): TGTGCCAGCAGCTTTTGGGACAGGGTAACCGAAGCTTTCTTT.

The chain joins TRBV5-8 to TRBJ2-7; the D is unclear. This CDR3 has 14 residues. CDR1 is SGHTS and CDR2 is YDEGEE in the germline V gene. The V and J ends lost 9 bases and 7 bases respectively, with 23 bases between them. The CDR3 loop reads CATKGRSLWCEQYV. The CDR3 bases are TGTGCCACCAAAGGACGGTCACTATGGTGTGAGCAGTACGTC.

This clone was found a few times. Here the CDR3 DNA reads TGTGCCTGGAGTGTACCCGCAAAAGCGGCTAACTATGGCTACACCTTC. It yields the protein CAWSVPAKAANYGYTF. The chain uses TRBV30 and TRBJ1-2; D is ambiguous. In germline, CDR1 is GTSNPN, CDR2 SVGIG (reference sequence). Trimming took 0 bases from V and 0 from J, leaving 14 bases between them. The CDR3 is 16 residues long. The complete variable domain, with remaining parts taken from reference TRBV30 and TRBJ1-2, reads SQTIHQWPATLVQPVGSPLSLECTVEGTSNPNLYWYRQAAGRGLQLLFYSVGIGQISSEVPQNLSASRPQDRQFILSSKKLLLSDSGFYLCAWSVPAKAANYGYTFGSGTRLTVV.

This clone was observed a few times. This chain links TRBV9 with TRBJ1-1, with D possibly being TRBD1 (5 bases). V lost 6 bases and J lost 5, with 14 bases in between. Germline V lookup: CDR1 SGDLS, CDR2 YYNGEE. The CDR3 totals 13 residues. In nucleotides, the CDR3 is TGTGCCAGCACCGCCCCGGGGGGTACTGAAGCTTTCTTT. It encodes CASTAPGGTEAFF.

The sample holds a few counts of this clone. The identical CDR3 is also encoded by other nucleotide sequences in the sample. The chain employs TRBV7-9 and TRBJ1-4; D call uncertain. Germline loops: CDR1 SEHNR, CDR2 FQNEAQ (reference sequence). V dropped 3 bases and J dropped 5 bases, with 7 bases sitting between them. The CDR3 runs 13 residues. CDR3 bases: TGTGCCAGCAGCTTGACGGTCAATGAAAAACTGTTTTTT. Amino acids: CASSLTVNEKLFF. The full variable domain, with the rest looked up from reference TRBV7-9 and TRBJ1-4, is DTGVSQNPRHKITKRGQNVTFRCDPISEHNRLYWYRQTLGQGPEFLTYFQNEAQLEKSRLLSDRFSAERPKGSFSTLEIQRTEQGDSAMYLCASSLTVNEKLFFGSGTQLSVL.